The clone carrying this TCR beta chain was observed at least ten times. This specimen belongs to a study of shared clonotypes between healthy human individuals. Each subset's genomic DNA was shared equally among a number of immunoSEQ plates. Each PCR replicate run on unsorted PBMC took in around 300 ng DNA, about 29,000 T cell genomes. Produced via immunoSEQ multiplex PCR; TCRdb's table is partial and in-frame only. The data hold a few hundred thousand clones, with around 80% observed a single time. V was trimmed by 2 bases and J by 12 bases, leaving 20 bases between them. From germline, CDR1 is GTSNPN and CDR2 SVGIG (reference sequence). The CDR3 runs to 13 residues.

This chain uses TRBV30 with TRBJ2-7, with D uncertain. The TCR originated in a woman aged 35 to 49 in good health. Some clones in this sample may be carry-over from other donors' samples. Source material: PBMCs. CDR3 region: CAWSMPAEPFAYF. In DNA form, the CDR3 reads TGTGCCTGGAGTATGCCGGCGGAGCCGTTTGCGTACTTC. Complete variable domain (other parts from reference TRBV30 and TRBJ2-7): SQTIHQWPATLVQPVGSPLSLECTVEGTSNPNLYWYRQAAGRGLQLLFYSVGIGQISSEVPQNLSASRPQDRQFILSSKKLLLSDSGFYLCAWSMPAEPFAYFGPGTRLTVT.